This TCR beta chain stems from a study of T cells after yellow fever vaccination. Germline lookup yields CDR1 SGHTA and CDR2 FQGTGA. V lost 3 bases and J 4 bases, leaving 13 bases between the germline ends. CDR3 size: 15 residues. TCRdb reprocessed the 5' RACE reads via MiXCR and lists one record per CDR3 protein. The repertoire holds under 200,000 distinct CDR3 sequences, more than 9.5% seen once, with 35% to 40% in the top ten. This sequence was found in a man aged 18 to 29 who received the YFV17D yellow fever vaccine. The V call is TRBV7-3, the J call TRBJ2-1; D is possibly TRBD1 or TRBD2 (6 bases each). This specimen was CD8+ T cells sorted from PBMCs, taken 15 days after the yellow fever booster vaccination. CDR3 sequence reads: CASSFTGADYNEQFF. The DNA for the CDR3 is TGTGCCAGCAGCTTCACGGGGGCCGATTACAATGAGCAGTTCTTC.